What follows are 25 T cell receptor beta chains derived from one specimen sequenced in a study of cytomegalovirus exposure and HLA in healthy donors (dated by TCRdb to the late 2010s). Libraries were prepared through the immunoSEQ multiplex PCR assay. Held by TCRdb, this immuneACCESS table contains in-frame sequences only and omits some clones. Under half of the omission traces to an unresolved V gene where checked; the cause of the rest is unknown. This sample gives about 49,000 clones in total; almost 95% of them show up just once. Roughly 1.4% of the sample rests with the top ten. The sequenced sample consisted of PBMCs. The receptors shown here come from a man between 18 and 29 years old in good health and CMV-seronegative.

This sequence joins TRBV19 and TRBJ2-3; 11 positions match TRBD2. Germline trimming cut 5 bases from V and 5 bases from J; bases unmatched to any gene: 6. The CDR3 length is 15 residues. Germline V gives CDR1 LNHDA, CDR2 SQIVND (reference sequence). Here the CDR3 DNA reads TGTGCCAGTAGTGATAGCGGGAGGGCCGGAGATACGCAGTATTTT. Protein: CASSDSGRAGDTQYF. The full variable domain, rest sourced from reference TRBV19 and TRBJ2-3, is DGGITQSPKYLFRKEGQNVTLSCEQNLNHDAMYWYRQDPGQGLRLIYYSQIVNDFQKGDIAEGYSVSREKKESFPLTVTSAQKNPTAFYLCASSDSGRAGDTQYFGPGTRLTVL.

V usage is TRBV7-9 and J usage is TRBJ2-3; TRBD2 matches 11 bases. Germline V gives CDR1 SEHNR, CDR2 FQNEAQ (reference sequence). J lost 1 base, V lost 3 bases, and 9 bases had no gene match. CDR3 length: 18 amino acids. The CDR3 sequence: CASSLLLAGAERTDTQYF. CDR3 nucleotides: TGTGCCAGCAGCTTGTTACTAGCGGGAGCGGAACGCACAGATACGCAGTATTTT.

The chain links TRBV7-3 to TRBJ1-4; 9 bases are a match to TRBD1. Germline CDR1 reads SGHTA; CDR2 reads FQGTGA. Trimming at V came to 0 bases and at J to 8 bases, leaving 13 bases not matched to a gene. This CDR3 comprises 18 residues. The chain's CDR3 is CASSLTRGTDRGKEKLFF. DNA for the CDR3: TGTGCCAGCAGCTTAACTAGGGGGACGGACAGGGGAAAGGAAAAACTGTTTTTT.

The chain uses TRBV10-3 and TRBJ1-4; 7 bases align to TRBD1. The CDR3 runs to 13 residues. CDR1 is ENHRY and CDR2 is SYGVKD in the germline V gene. With 6 bases clipped from V and 3 bases from J, the junction kept 1 base outside the gene matches. The CDR3 is CAIRGTANEKLFF. DNA for the CDR3: TGTGCCATCAGGGGGACAGCTAATGAAAAACTGTTTTTT.

CDR3 residues: CASSIQGAIYGYTF. DNA of the CDR3: TGTGCCAGTAGTATCCAGGGGGCGATTTATGGCTACACCTTC. The chain recombines TRBV19 with TRBJ1-2; TRBD1 agrees at 8 bases. V lost 3 bases to trimming and J lost 5 bases; unmatched junction nucleotides: 5. CDR1 and CDR2 (germline): LNHDA, SQIVND (reference sequence). The CDR3 consists of 14 residues.

This rearrangement joins TRBV4-3 to TRBJ2-3; tentatively, D is TRBD2 (8 bases). V gave up 3 bases and J gave up 3 bases, with 16 bases separating them. In germline, CDR1 is LGHNA, CDR2 YSLEER. This CDR3 has 16 amino acids. CDR3 sequence reads: CASSHEIAGQTDTQYF. The CDR3 nucleotides are TGCGCCAGCAGCCATGAAATAGCGGGACAGACAGATACGCAGTATTTT.

J is TRBJ2-3 and V is TRBV2; a possible D gene is TRBD2 (7 bases). This CDR3 is built from 16 residues. Trimming removed 2 bases from V and 5 bases from J, with 17 bases in between. From germline, CDR1 is SNHLY and CDR2 FYNNEI. CDR3 DNA sequence: TGTGCCAGCAGTGAAAATGGCGGGGGCATGGGAGATACGCAGTATTTT. Amino acid sequence: CASSENGGGMGDTQYF. Together with reference TRBV2 and TRBJ2-3, the CDR3 gives the full variable domain: EPEVTQTPSHQVTQMGQEVILRCVPISNHLYFYWYRQILGQKVEFLVSFYNNEISEKSEIFDDQFSVERPDGSNFTLKIRSTKLEDSAMYFCASSENGGGMGDTQYFGPGTRLTVL.

V usage is TRBV27 and J usage is TRBJ2-1, with D maybe TRBD2 (6 bases). The V end was cut by 3 bases, the J end by 5 bases, with 14 bases between. CDR1 and CDR2 from the germline V gene are MNHEY and SMNVEV (reference sequence). This CDR3 region has 15 residues. The CDR3 is CASSFERVGNNEQFF. CDR3 sequence (DNA): TGTGCCAGCAGTTTCGAGCGGGTGGGCAACAATGAGCAGTTCTTC.

Written as DNA, the CDR3 is TGTGCCAGCAGTCCTATTTCCAGGGGCCTCTATGGCTACACCTTC. This encodes CASSPISRGLYGYTF. The chain uses TRBV28 and TRBJ1-2; the D gene is possibly TRBD1 (6 bases). The CDR3 sequence is 15 residues long. V lost 5 bases, J lost 4 bases, and 17 bases lay in between. Germline CDR1 MDHEN, CDR2 SYDVKM.

The chain is built from TRBV5-1 and TRBJ2-1; TRBD2 matches at 12 bases. CDR3 length: 16 residues. Losses at the gene ends were 4 bases for V and 5 bases for J; bases not matched to a gene: 7. Germline V lookup: CDR1 SGHRS, CDR2 YFSETQ. CDR3 region: CASSSASGRADNEQFF. The CDR3 DNA reads TGCGCCAGCAGCAGCGCTAGCGGGAGGGCCGACAATGAGCAGTTCTTC.

This clone appeared a single time. This chain links TRBV5-6 with TRBJ2-7; TRBD1 is a possible D gene (6 bases). This CDR3 spans 15 amino acids. V lost 0 bases and J lost 4, with 14 bases in between. Germline assignment: CDR1 SGHDT and CDR2 YYEEEE. Written as DNA, the CDR3 is TGTGCCAGCAGCTTGGAGAGGACAGTGAGATACGAGCAGTACTTC. It specifies CASSLERTVRYEQYF.

The chain recombines TRBV30 with TRBJ1-1; D uncertain. The CDR3 is 14 amino acids. Germline assignment: CDR1 GTSNPN and CDR2 SVGIG (reference sequence). Trimming left V 0 bases short and J 0 bases short, with 8 bases between. CDR3 sequence (DNA): TGTGCCTGGAGTGTAGGAGGGATGAACACTGAAGCTTTCTTT. Protein product: CAWSVGGMNTEAFF.

This clone was counted once. V usage is TRBV7-9 and J usage is TRBJ1-5, with 8 nucleotides matching TRBD1. V shed 4 bases and J 3 bases; nucleotides not matched to a gene: 11. Germline values: CDR1 SEHNR, CDR2 FQNEAQ (reference sequence). The CDR3 length is 17 residues. DNA for the CDR3: TGTGCCAGCAGCTCCCTTCTCGCAGGGGGCATCAATCAGCCCCAGCATTTT. Its protein product is CASSSLLAGGINQPQHF. The full variable domain, completed using reference TRBV7-9 and TRBJ1-5, is DTGVSQNPRHKITKRGQNVTFRCDPISEHNRLYWYRQTLGQGPEFLTYFQNEAQLEKSRLLSDRFSAERPKGSFSTLEIQRTEQGDSAMYLCASSSLLAGGINQPQHFGDGTRLSIL.

The gene calls are TRBV18 and TRBJ2-3; TRBD2 aligns across 8 bases. The CDR3 runs to 13 residues. Germline CDR1 is KGHSH and CDR2 is LQKENI. Losses at the gene ends were 6 bases for V and 4 bases for J; bases not matched to a gene: 3. The CDR3 region has the DNA TGTGCCAGCTCTGTAGCGGGGTCAGATACGCAGTATTTT. Translation gives CASSVAGSDTQYF. Full variable domain (outside the CDR3, taken from reference TRBV18 and TRBJ2-3): NAGVMQNPRHLVRRRGQEARLRCSPMKGHSHVYWYRQLPEEGLKFMVYLQKENIIDESGMPKERFSAEFPKEGPSILRIQQVVRGDSAAYFCASSVAGSDTQYFGPGTRLTVL.

In its sample, this clone was seen a few times. CDR3 residues: CASGDGGFFYEQYF. CDR3 nucleotide sequence: TGCGCCAGCGGGGACGGGGGTTTTTTCTACGAGCAGTACTTC. The rearrangement joins TRBV5-1 to TRBJ2-7, with D tentatively TRBD2 (6 bases). The CDR3 length is 14 residues. Trimming removed 7 bases from V and 3 bases from J, with 17 bases in between. The germline V gene has CDR1 SGHRS and CDR2 YFSETQ.

The V and J genes are TRBV1 and TRBJ2-5; the table's D gene call, TRBD2, was not cross checked with the DNA. TRBV1 has pseudogene status. This CDR3 region has 14 residues. In DNA, the CDR3 is TGCACCAGCAGCCAAGGGCTAGCGGGAGAGACCCAGTACTTC. It translates to CTSSQGLAGETQYF.

This CDR3 is CASSQDWQIHGYTF. The CDR3 DNA reads TGCGCCAGCAGCCAAGATTGGCAGATACATGGCTACACCTTC. This rearrangement joins TRBV4-3 to TRBJ1-2; D call uncertain. This CDR3 region has 14 residues. The germline V and J ends were trimmed by 0 bases and 6 bases, with 11 bases remaining between them. From germline, CDR1 is LGHNA and CDR2 YSLEER.

The chain links TRBV10-1 to TRBJ1-1; 8 nucleotides line up with TRBD1. The CDR3 has 13 residues. Germline V gene sequence: CDR1 WNHNN, CDR2 SYGVQD (reference sequence). Unmatched junction bases numbered 0, after V lost 2 bases and J lost 4 bases. CDR3 DNA sequence: TGCGCCAGCAGTGAGCAGGGGGCCACTGAAGCTTTCTTT. The encoded protein is CASSEQGATEAFF.

The CDR3 sequence: CASRPAGLYNEQFF. The DNA of the CDR3 is TGTGCCAGCAGGCCTGCGGGATTGTACAATGAGCAGTTCTTC. The chain links TRBV28 to TRBJ2-1; a possible D gene is TRBD2 (6 bases). Germline CDR1 MDHEN, CDR2 SYDVKM. The CDR3 has 14 amino acids. The V end was cut by 6 bases, the J end by 4 bases, with 13 bases between.

The chain has TRBV6-1 and TRBJ1-2, with D uncertain. CDR1 and CDR2 from the germline V gene are MNHNS and SASEGT. The V end lost 11 bases, the J end lost 0 bases, and 13 bases lay between the germline ends. CDR3 size: 13 residues. CDR3 in amino acids: CAGRRQPNYGYTF. In DNA form, the CDR3 reads TGTGCCGGGAGAAGACAACCTAACTATGGCTACACCTTC.

The chain couples TRBV28 to TRBJ1-5; possibly TRBD1 for D (5 bases). Looked up from germline, CDR1 is MDHEN and CDR2 is SYDVKM. CDR3 size: 16 residues. Deletions cut 4 bases from V and 1 base from J, with 14 bases between. The CDR3 DNA is TGTGCCAGCAGTTCCGCCGGGGGTCTGAGCAATCAGCCCCAGCATTTT. As protein: CASSSAGGLSNQPQHF.

The chain carries TRBV2 and TRBJ2-4; D perhaps matches TRBD2 (5 bases). Between the trimmed V and J ends, which lost 3 bases and 8 bases, there was a span of 14 bases. This CDR3 comprises 14 residues. Germline CDR1 reads SNHLY; CDR2 reads FYNNEI. This chain's CDR3 is CASSDDLDGDIQYF. The CDR3 DNA follows: TGTGCCAGCAGTGACGACCTAGACGGGGACATTCAGTACTTC.

The chain couples TRBV6-6 to TRBJ2-7, with 8 nucleotides matching TRBD2. Trimming at V came to 4 bases and at J to 2 bases, leaving 4 bases not matched to a gene. Germline CDR1 reads MNHNY; CDR2 reads SVGAGI (reference sequence). This CDR3 has 14 residues. The CDR3 sequence: CASSSTSGTYEQYF. As DNA, the CDR3 is TGTGCCAGCAGTTCAACTAGCGGTACCTACGAGCAGTACTTC.

This clone was counted only a few times. The chain combines TRBV9 with TRBJ2-3, with D perhaps matching TRBD2 (6 bases). Trimming pared 0 bases from V and 4 bases from J, leaving 15 bases between. Germline V CDR1 and CDR2: SGDLS, YYNGEE. This CDR3 has 16 amino acids. CDR3 DNA: TGTGCCAGCAGCGTAGAGGGGATCGCGGGACCAGATACGCAGTATTTT. Its protein is CASSVEGIAGPDTQYF.

This clone was observed a single time. V is TRBV5-1 and J is TRBJ2-7; 11 bases fit TRBD2. The length of the CDR3 is 15 residues. Germline V gives CDR1 SGHRS, CDR2 YFSETQ. The ends lost 5 bases at V and 0 bases at J; junction bases unmatched: 4. In DNA form, the CDR3 reads TGCGCCAGCAGTTTTACTAGCGGGGGCTCCTACGAGCAGTACTTC. It specifies CASSFTSGGSYEQYF.